The present entry profiles one T cell receptor beta chain with its context. The CDR3 spans 14 residues. CDR1 is MNHNY, CDR2 SVGAGI, per germline (reference sequence). Germline trimming cut 7 bases from V and 5 bases from J; bases unmatched to any gene: 6. This specimen comes from a study of blood T cells in healthy people across ages. The authors ran a second PCR of roughly 6 to 12 cycles using a sample-barcoded 5' primer and a J-beta primer mix. TCRdb reprocessed the 5' RACE reads with MiXCR, giving one entry per CDR3 protein. The table records about 1,400,000 distinct CDR3 sequences, roughly 40% of them present only once.

The chain employs TRBV6-6 and TRBJ1-4; 8 positions match TRBD1. This receptor was taken from a woman younger than 35 in good health. Specimen: blood. CDR3 protein: CASNPDRANEKLFF. The CDR3 DNA sequence: TGTGCCAGCAACCCGGACAGGGCGAATGAAAAACTGTTTTTT.